The sequence of this TCR beta chain was determined in a study of early T cells in non-severe SARS-CoV-2 infection. Study-wide background: Bulk RNA taken from unsorted whole blood was sequenced, leaving chains unpaired. Study results and caveats: The study's VDJdb matching favored anti-spike CD8 responses and missed private and CD4 specificities.

The germline gives CDR1 MDHEN, CDR2 SYDVKM. After removal of 3 bases from V and 3 bases from J, the junction contained 10 bases not matched to a gene. The CDR3 runs to 16 residues. Researchers tagged individual cDNA molecules with unique molecular identifiers. TCRdb recomputed calls from the 5' RACE reads with MiXCR, one row per CDR3 protein. The sample has fewer than 65,000 distinct CDR3 sequences; 5.5% to 7% are singletons. This clonotype was recorded at least ten times. Its antigen is as yet unknown. The TCR was taken from an adult who was a healthcare worker with PCR-confirmed SARS-CoV-2 infection or an uninfected control (not recorded which). Source: whole blood, taken at baseline. The chain carries TRBV28 and TRBJ2-7; 8 bases map to TRBD1. The CDR3 loop reads CASSLSAGGRGYEQYF. The CDR3 DNA follows: TGTGCCAGCAGTTTGAGCGCAGGGGGCAGGGGCTACGAGCAGTACTTC.